Here is one T cell receptor beta chain with its context. In germline, CDR1 is LNHDA, CDR2 SQIVND (reference sequence). The CDR3 loop spans 14 amino acids. V was cut by 3 bases and J by 3 bases, with 8 bases left in between. In terms of age and location, participants ranged from roughly 18 to 90 years and lived in about two dozen US areas. Donors in Cohort 3 counted as recovered after two negative PCRs, clearance, or symptom resolution. This specimen belongs to a study of blood T cell repertoires in COVID-19. Study-level background: Acute and convalescent COVID-19 specimens originated in the United States, Italy and Spain. T cells, B-cell-depleted T cells, or PBMCs provided the cDNA or gDNA that served as material.

Assay used: immunoSEQ multiplex PCR; TCRdb lists only in-frame clones, some missing. This table has around 140,000 clones, 75% to 90% appearing once. The chain recombines TRBV19 with TRBJ1-4, with no clear D. This TCR was recovered from a man aged 60 to 75 who had recovered from COVID-19. Sequenced material: PBMCs or T cells enriched from blood (not recorded which). CDR3 nucleotides: TGTGCCAGTAGTATCTCGGAGCCTAATGAAAAACTGTTTTTT. Translation gives CASSISEPNEKLFF.